The 7 T cell receptor beta chains presented below share a single source sample, sequenced in a study of identifying expanded T cells in peripheral blood. The repertoire was sequenced with immunoSEQ multiplex PCR; TCRdb's copy has only in-frame clones and lacks some. The table records about 100,000 clones, around 89% of them present only once. The sequencing sample was made of blood. The receptors here all came from a person aged 18 to 70 in good health.

J is TRBJ1-2 and V is TRBV5-6; possibly TRBD1 for D (6 bases). The CDR3 runs 13 residues. V was pared by 2 bases and J by 5 bases, with 10 bases between. Germline V lookup: CDR1 SGHDT, CDR2 YYEEEE. The CDR3 sequence is CASSLGGAYGYTF. CDR3 DNA sequence: TGTGCCAGCAGCTTAGGGGGTGCGTATGGCTACACCTTC.

The chain employs TRBV28 and TRBJ1-2; TRBD1 is a possible D gene (6 bases). This CDR3 has 13 residues. V was pared by 4 bases and J by 7 bases, with 13 bases between. In germline, CDR1 is MDHEN, CDR2 SYDVKM. The CDR3 spells CASSSFNRVGYTF. CDR3 sequence (DNA): TGTGCCAGCAGTTCCTTTAACAGGGTTGGCTACACCTTC.

The V and J genes are TRBV9 and TRBJ2-3; D gene ambiguous. The CDR3 runs to 15 residues. V was trimmed by 0 bases and J by 0 bases, leaving 8 bases between them. Germline CDR1 and CDR2: SGDLS and YYNGEE. CDR3 in amino acids: CASSVDGSSTDTQYF. The CDR3 DNA is TGTGCCAGCAGCGTAGATGGGTCTAGCACAGATACGCAGTATTTT.

The chain recombines TRBV5-4 with TRBJ2-5; TRBD1 or TRBD2 may be the D gene (5 bases each). CDR1 is SGHNT, CDR2 YYREEE, per germline (reference sequence). This CDR3 has 12 residues. Trimming took off 4 bases at V and 10 bases at J, with 14 bases between the two ends. CDR3 bases: TGTGCCAGCAGCCTCGGTAATGGGGGCCAGTACTTC. Its translation: CASSLGNGGQYF.

The chain has TRBV11-2 and TRBJ2-7, with 11 bases aligning to TRBD1. The junction had 2 bases not matched to a gene; V was cut back by 3 bases and J by 1 base. This CDR3 is 15 amino acids long. From germline, CDR1 is SGHAT and CDR2 FQNNGV. This chain's CDR3 is CASSFGTGGSYEQYF. As DNA, the CDR3 is TGTGCCAGCAGCTTCGGGACAGGGGGATCCTACGAGCAGTACTTC.

The rearrangement joins TRBV6-6 to TRBJ2-3; D is uncertain. This CDR3 comprises 13 residues. Trimming removed 7 bases at V and 4 bases at J, with 12 bases between. Germline V gene lookup returns CDR1 MNHNY and CDR2 SVGAGI (reference sequence). Written as DNA, the CDR3 is TGTGCCAGCACCTTCCCGGGCGCAGATACGCAGTATTTT. Translated, it gives CASTFPGADTQYF.

This clone was seen a handful of times. The chain is built from TRBV7-9 and TRBJ2-5; D ambiguous. V was trimmed by 7 bases and J by 5 bases, leaving 11 bases between them. Germline CDR1 is SEHNR and CDR2 is FQNEAQ (reference sequence). This CDR3 has 12 residues. CDR3 amino acids: CASTVNRETQYF. The CDR3 DNA follows: TGTGCCAGCACCGTAAACCGTGAGACCCAGTACTTC.